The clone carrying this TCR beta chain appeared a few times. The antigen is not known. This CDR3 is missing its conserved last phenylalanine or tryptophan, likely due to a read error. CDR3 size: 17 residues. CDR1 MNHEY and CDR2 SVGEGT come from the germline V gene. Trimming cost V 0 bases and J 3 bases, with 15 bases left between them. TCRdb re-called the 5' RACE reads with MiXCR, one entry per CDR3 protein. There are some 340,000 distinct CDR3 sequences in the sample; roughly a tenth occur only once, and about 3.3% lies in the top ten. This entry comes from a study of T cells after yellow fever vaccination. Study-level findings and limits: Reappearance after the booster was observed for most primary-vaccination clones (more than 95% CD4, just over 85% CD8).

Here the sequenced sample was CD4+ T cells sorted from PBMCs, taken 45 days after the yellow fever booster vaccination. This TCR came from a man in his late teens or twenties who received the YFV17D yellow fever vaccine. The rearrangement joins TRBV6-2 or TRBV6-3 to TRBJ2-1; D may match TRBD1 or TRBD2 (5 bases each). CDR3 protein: CASSYSSVRGVYNEQFS. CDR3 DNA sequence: TGTGCCAGCAGTTACTCGAGTGTGAGAGGGGTCTACAATGAGCAGTTCTCC.